One T cell receptor (beta chain) is described in this entry. Its antigen is unidentified. These data are taken from a study of beta chain features in type 1 diabetes. Points from the study as a whole: Among all four CD4+ subsets, Type 1 diabetes patients had TCRB CDR3s that were moderately but significantly shorter.

TCRB transcripts that were expressed got sequenced, as all of the isolated RNA had been reverse transcribed. The table came from immunoSEQ multiplex PCR; TCRdb's copy has only in-frame clones and leaves some out. The table has 640,000 or so clones, around an eighth seen once; the top ten hold approximately 0.022%. V dropped 2 bases and J dropped 8 bases, with 14 bases sitting between them. This CDR3 is 14 amino acids long. CDR1 and CDR2 (germline): SGHRS, YFSETQ. This sequence joins TRBV5-1 and TRBJ2-1, with a possible D match to TRBD1 (8 bases). The sequencing sample was made of naive CD4+ T cells from blood. The source is a man between 18 and 29 years old with type 1 diabetes. The DNA for the CDR3 is TGCGCCAGCAGCTTCGGACAGGGAGGGGATGAGCAGTTCTTC. Amino acids: CASSFGQGGDEQFF.